This paragraph reports one T cell receptor (beta chain). In this sample, this clone turned up a few times. The target of this receptor is not known. Base-call qualities are not available, and no considerably larger clone is one nucleotide away. At the DNA level, this CDR3 is encoded by other sequences in the same sample as well. The sample is drawn from a study of beta chain features in type 1 diabetes listed by TCRdb under 2018. At the level of the whole study: Mean age, gender distribution, total cell number and subset yield were not different between patients and healthy donors. In the study, TCRB repertoires of sorted circulating CD4+ T cell subsets from recently diagnosed type 1 diabetes patients were compared with those of matched healthy donors. A total of 85 million to 110 million sorted cells were examined across all samples, and RNA yield correlated strongly with the number of cells per subset. Regulatory and stem cell-like memory subsets were isolated from only 8 patients and about 8 healthy donors, whereas naive and central memory subsets came from all 30 or so donors.

Paper-wide results and their limitations: PCR might favor shorter templates, but patient and control samples were amplified and corrected together, so any skew would affect both groups equally. Naive, central memory and regulatory TCRB repertoires appeared more similar among patients than among healthy donors. Fewer insertions and more nucleotide deletions at VDJ recombination sites were observed in patients with type 1 diabetes, implying thymic rearrangement abnormalities. In all four CD4+ subsets, TCRB CDR3 length was moderately but significantly shorter in type 1 diabetes patients. Because cDNA rather than genomic DNA was sequenced, highly expressing activated cells could have been over-represented, although no difference in activation and CD3 levels was found between groups. Because the HLA sub-analyses included only small numbers of individuals, any influence of HLA type on TCRB rearrangement was left unresolved.

The entire amount of isolated RNA was reverse transcribed using the High Capacity cDNA Reverse Transcription Kit, so the sequenced TCRB transcripts were expressed ones. Deep immunoSEQ sequencing was performed on naive, central memory and regulatory T cell samples, with an average of around 3.5 million total reads per sample. After sorted cells were lysed in RLT buffer, RNA was extracted with DNase-treated RNeasy Micro or Mini kits, with the choice depending on cell number. Each cell subset was processed separately to prevent cross-contamination, with patient and healthy donor samples processed together. TCRB sequences were amplified from cDNA with the immunoSEQ multiplex PCR, producing 87-bp fragments spanning the CDR3 region. Amplicons were sequenced on the Illumina HiSeq platform. The paper's processing steps were these. Synthetic template baselines were used to correct PCR bias computationally, reads within Hamming distance 2 were collapsed together, and singletons that could not be merged were discarded. Reads were aligned against IMGT so that V, D and J genes, CDR3 length and insertions or deletions at six rearrangement sites could be assigned. Within each subset, clonotype counts were normalized to sorted cell number, after which true diversity and Gini coefficients were computed with the tcR R package. The overlap coefficient, calculated on TCRB nucleotide sequences, was used to quantify repertoire sharing. Out-of-frame TCRB sequences from naive cells were analyzed as a proxy for the pre-selection repertoire. Not all clones reach the TCRdb copy of this immuneACCESS table, which keeps in-frame sequences only. Checked studies attribute under half of the gap to unresolved V genes and leave the rest unexplained. The DNA was the basis for D and trimming; V, J and clone size are from that table. This sample gives around 650,000 clones in total; roughly an eighth of them show up just once. More than 0.09% of the sample is held by the ten biggest clonotypes.

From each donor, a single peripheral blood sample of about 100 mL on average was drawn into heparinised tubes. Using a panel that included CD45RO, CCR7, CD25, CD127, CD95 and CD27, naive, central memory, regulatory and stem cell-like memory CD4+ T cells were sorted on a BD FACSAria II. All sorted populations exceeded 95% purity. PBMCs were separated immediately by Lymphoprep density gradient centrifugation and were stained directly, without being cultured. So that batch effects would be minimized, each experiment stained and sorted samples in pairs, pairing one healthy donor with one patient. The sequence came from a young man with type 1 diabetes. Sequenced: naive CD4+ T cells from blood. The label giving this sample's cell subset or site can be read as: true naive CD4+ T cells.

The CDR3 region has the sequence CSARQGDTEAFF. The nucleotide sequence reads as follows: TGCAGCGCGAGACAGGGAGACACTGAAGCTTTCTTT. The chain couples TRBV29-1 to TRBJ1-1, with 7 central nucleotides matching TRBD1. Reading from cysteine to phenylalanine, the CDR3 counts 12 amino acids. The DNA shown is the 36-base CDR3, in frame from base 1. At the junction V is shortened by 7 bases and J by 3 bases; bases outside the gene matches: 5. Sequences SQVTM (CDR1) and ANQGSEA (CDR2) are obtained from the germline V gene.